This TCR beta chain was documented in a study of blood T cells in healthy people across ages. Findings and caveats of the study: With age, beta diversity per million T cells declined roughly linearly, significantly by about 40.

As to this clonotype: Its cognate antigen is unknown.

CDR3 length equals 16 residues. Losses at the gene ends were 2 bases for V and 0 bases for J; bases not matched to a gene: 6. Germline-derived CDR1 and CDR2 are DFQATT and SNEGSKA (reference sequence). Together with a sample-barcoded 5' primer, a J-beta primer mix was included in a second PCR lasting roughly 7 to 11 cycles. Researchers report that a template-switch adaptor with 12 random nucleotides tagged each cDNA molecule. TCRdb reprocessed the 5' RACE reads with MiXCR, giving one entry per CDR3 protein. Found here are 1.5 million or so distinct CDR3 sequences, 40% to 45% of them singletons; the top ten hold about 4%. Total RNA extraction produced at least 5 micrograms (per sample) for the study.

The sequence derives from a woman younger than 30 in good health. Sequencing was carried out using blood. The chain is built from TRBV20-1 and TRBJ2-3; 9 bases align to TRBD2. This chain's CDR3 is CSARTGLAPSTDTQYF. The CDR3 DNA reads TGCAGTGCTAGAACCGGACTAGCGCCTAGCACAGATACGCAGTATTTT.